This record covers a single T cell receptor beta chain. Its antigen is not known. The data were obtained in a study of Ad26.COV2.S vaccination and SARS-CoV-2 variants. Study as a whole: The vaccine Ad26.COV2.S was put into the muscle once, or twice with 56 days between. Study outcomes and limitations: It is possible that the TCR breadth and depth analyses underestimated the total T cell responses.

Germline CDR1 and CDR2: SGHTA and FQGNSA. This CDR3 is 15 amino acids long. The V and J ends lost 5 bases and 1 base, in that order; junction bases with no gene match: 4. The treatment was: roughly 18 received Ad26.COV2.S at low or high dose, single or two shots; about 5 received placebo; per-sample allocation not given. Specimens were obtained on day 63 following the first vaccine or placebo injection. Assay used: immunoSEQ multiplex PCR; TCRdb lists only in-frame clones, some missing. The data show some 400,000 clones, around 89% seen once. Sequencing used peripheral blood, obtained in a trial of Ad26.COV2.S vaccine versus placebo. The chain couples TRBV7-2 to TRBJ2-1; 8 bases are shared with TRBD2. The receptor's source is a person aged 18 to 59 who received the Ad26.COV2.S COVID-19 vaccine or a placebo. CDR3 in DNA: TGTGCCAGCAGCAGCGGGAGTTCTTCCTACAATGAGCAGTTCTTC. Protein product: CASSSGSSSYNEQFF. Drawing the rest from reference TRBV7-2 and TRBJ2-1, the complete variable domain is GAGVSQSPSNKVTEKGKDVELRCDPISGHTALYWYRQSLGQGLEFLIYFQGNSAPDKSGLPSDRFSAERTGGSVSTLTIQRTQQEDSAVYLCASSSGSSSYNEQFFGPGTRLTVL.